Sequencing of this T cell receptor (beta chain) was carried out in a study of identical twins. This CDR3 contains 15 residues. V shed 3 bases and J 5 bases; nucleotides not matched to a gene: 7. The germline V gene has CDR1 SGHRS and CDR2 YFSETQ. In TCRdb, the 5' RACE reads were re-called with MiXCR into one record per CDR3 protein. The sample lists nearly 200,000 distinct CDR3 sequences; around 15% were seen once. The data were also submitted as part of a second study, on T cells expressing NK-cell markers. From that study: Of the CD8+ T cells in more than five donors, roughly 1.0-7.5% belonged to dominant NKG2C+ clonotypes.

The chain has TRBV5-1 and TRBJ2-1; 8 bases match TRBD2. Sequencing was performed on CD8+ T cells sorted from blood. The clonotype originates from a woman under 30 in good health. The CDR3, as DNA: TGCGCCAGCAGCTCTTTCGGACTAGCAGACAATGAGCAGTTCTTC. Amino acid sequence: CASSSFGLADNEQFF.